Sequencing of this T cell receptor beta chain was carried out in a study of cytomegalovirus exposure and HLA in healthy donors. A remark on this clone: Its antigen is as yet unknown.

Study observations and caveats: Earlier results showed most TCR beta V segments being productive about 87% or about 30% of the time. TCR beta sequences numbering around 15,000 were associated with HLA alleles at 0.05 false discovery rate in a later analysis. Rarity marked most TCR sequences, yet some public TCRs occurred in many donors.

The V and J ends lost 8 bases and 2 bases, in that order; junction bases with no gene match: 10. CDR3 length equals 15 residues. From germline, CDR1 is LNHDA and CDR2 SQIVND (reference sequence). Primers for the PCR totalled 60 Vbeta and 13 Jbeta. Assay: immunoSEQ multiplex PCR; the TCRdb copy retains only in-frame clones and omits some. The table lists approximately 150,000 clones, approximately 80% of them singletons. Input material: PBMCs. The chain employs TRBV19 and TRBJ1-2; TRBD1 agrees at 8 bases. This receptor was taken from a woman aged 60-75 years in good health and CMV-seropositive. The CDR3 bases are TGTGCCAGTGCCAGGTCAGGGGGCGCCAACTATGGCTACACCTTC. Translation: CASARSGGANYGYTF.